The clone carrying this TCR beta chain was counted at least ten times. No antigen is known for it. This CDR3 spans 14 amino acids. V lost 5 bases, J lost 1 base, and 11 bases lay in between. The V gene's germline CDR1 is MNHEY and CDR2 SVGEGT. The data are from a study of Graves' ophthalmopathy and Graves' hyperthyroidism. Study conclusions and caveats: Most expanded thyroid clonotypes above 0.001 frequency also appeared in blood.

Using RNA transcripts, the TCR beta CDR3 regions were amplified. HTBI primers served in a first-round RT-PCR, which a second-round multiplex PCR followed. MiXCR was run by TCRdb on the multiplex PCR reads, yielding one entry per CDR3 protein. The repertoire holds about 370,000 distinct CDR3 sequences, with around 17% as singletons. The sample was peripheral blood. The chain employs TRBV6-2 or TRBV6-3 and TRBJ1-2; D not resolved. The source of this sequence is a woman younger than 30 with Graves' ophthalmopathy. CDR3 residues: CASSNPVGNYGYTF. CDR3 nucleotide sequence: TGTGCCAGCAGTAATCCCGTCGGTAACTATGGCTACACCTTC.